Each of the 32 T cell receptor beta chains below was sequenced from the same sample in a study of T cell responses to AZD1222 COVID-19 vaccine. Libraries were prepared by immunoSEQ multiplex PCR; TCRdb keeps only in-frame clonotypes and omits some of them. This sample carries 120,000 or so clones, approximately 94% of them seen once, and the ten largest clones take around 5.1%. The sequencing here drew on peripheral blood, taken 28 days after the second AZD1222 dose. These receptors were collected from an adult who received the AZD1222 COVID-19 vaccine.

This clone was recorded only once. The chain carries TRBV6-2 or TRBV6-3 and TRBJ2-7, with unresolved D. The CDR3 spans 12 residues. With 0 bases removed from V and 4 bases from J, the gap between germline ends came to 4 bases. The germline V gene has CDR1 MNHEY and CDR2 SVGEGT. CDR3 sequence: CASSYSSYEQYF. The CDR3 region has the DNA TGTGCCAGCAGTTACTCGAGTTACGAGCAGTACTTC.

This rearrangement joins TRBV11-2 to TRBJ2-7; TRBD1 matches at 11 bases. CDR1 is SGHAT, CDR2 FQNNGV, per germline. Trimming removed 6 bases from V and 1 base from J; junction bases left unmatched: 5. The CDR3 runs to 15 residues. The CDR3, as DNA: TGTGCCAGCAGGGGACAGGGGGGAAAGTCCTACGAGCAGTACTTC. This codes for CASRGQGGKSYEQYF.

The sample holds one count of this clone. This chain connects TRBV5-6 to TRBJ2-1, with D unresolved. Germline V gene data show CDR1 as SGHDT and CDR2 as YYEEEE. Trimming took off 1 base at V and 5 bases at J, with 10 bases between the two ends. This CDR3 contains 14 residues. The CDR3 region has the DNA TGTGCCAGCAGCTTGATTAGGCCCCACAATGAGCAGTTCTTC. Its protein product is CASSLIRPHNEQFF. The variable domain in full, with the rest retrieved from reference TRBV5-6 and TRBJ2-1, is DAGVTQSPTHLIKTRGQQVTLRCSPKSGHDTVSWYQQALGQGPQFIFQYYEEEERQRGNFPDRFSGHQFPNYSSELNVNALLLGDSALYLCASSLIRPHNEQFFGPGTRLTVL.

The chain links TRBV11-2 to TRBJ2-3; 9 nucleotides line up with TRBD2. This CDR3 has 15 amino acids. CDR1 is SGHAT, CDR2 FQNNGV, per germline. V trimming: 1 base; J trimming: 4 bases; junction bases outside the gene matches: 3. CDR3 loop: CASSLGGRVADTQYF. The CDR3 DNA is TGTGCCAGCAGCTTAGGCGGGAGGGTCGCAGATACGCAGTATTTT.

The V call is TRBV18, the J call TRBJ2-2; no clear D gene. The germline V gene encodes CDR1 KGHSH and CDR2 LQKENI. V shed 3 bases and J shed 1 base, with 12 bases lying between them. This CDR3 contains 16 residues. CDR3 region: CASSPLRQQNTGELFF. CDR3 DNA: TGTGCCAGCTCACCTTTGAGGCAGCAGAACACCGGGGAGCTGTTTTTT.

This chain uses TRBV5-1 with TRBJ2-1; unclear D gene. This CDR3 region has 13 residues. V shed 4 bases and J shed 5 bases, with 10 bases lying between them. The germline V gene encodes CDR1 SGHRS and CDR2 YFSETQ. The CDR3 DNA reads TGCGCCAGCAGCCCGGATGGGGACAATGAGCAGTTCTTC. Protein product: CASSPDGDNEQFF.

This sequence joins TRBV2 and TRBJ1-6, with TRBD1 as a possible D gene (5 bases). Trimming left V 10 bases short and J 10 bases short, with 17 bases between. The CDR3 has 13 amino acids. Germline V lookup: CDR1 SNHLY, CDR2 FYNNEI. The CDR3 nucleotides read TGTGCCACCCAAGATCAGGGAGGCTCACCCCTCCACTTT. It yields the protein CATQDQGGSPLHF.

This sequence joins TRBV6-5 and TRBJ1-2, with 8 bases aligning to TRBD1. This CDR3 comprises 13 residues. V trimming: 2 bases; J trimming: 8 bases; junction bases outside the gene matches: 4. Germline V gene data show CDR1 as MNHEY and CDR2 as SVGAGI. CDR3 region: CASSYGQGLGYTF. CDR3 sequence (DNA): TGTGCCAGCAGTTACGGACAGGGACTCGGCTACACCTTC.

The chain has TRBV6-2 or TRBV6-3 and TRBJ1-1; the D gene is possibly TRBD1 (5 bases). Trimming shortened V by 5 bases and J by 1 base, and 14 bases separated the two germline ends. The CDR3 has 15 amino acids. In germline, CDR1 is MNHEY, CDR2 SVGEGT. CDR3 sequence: CASSPPWGENTEAFF. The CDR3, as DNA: TGTGCCAGCAGTCCCCCGTGGGGCGAGAACACTGAAGCTTTCTTT.

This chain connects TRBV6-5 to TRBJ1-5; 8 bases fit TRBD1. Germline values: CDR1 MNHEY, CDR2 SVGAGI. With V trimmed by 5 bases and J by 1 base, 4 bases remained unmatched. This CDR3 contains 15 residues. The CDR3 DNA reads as TGTGCCAGCAGTCTAACAGGGGGGAGCAATCAGCCCCAGCATTTT. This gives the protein CASSLTGGSNQPQHF.

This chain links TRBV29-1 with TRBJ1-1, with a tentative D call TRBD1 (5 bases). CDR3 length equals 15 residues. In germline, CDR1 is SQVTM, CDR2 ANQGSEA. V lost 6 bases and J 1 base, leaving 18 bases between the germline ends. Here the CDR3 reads CSVDGFGGGNTEAFF. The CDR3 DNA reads TGCAGCGTCGACGGTTTTGGGGGGGGGAACACTGAAGCTTTCTTT.

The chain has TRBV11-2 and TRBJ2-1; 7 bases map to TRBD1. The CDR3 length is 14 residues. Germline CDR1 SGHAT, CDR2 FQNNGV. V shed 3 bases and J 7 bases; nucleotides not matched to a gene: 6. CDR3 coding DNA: TGTGCCAGCAGCTTGGGACAGACTCCTAATGAGCAGTTCTTC. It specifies CASSLGQTPNEQFF.

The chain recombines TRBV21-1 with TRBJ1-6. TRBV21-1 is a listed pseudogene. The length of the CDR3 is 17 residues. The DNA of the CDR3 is TGTGCCAGCAGCAGTGGGCCCCTCGGGAGCTATAATTCACCCCTCCACTTT. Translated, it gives CASSSGPLGSYNSPLHF.

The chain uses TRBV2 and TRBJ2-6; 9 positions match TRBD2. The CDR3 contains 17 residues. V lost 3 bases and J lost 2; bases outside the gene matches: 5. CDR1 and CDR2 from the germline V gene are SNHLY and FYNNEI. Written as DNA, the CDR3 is TGTGCCAGCAGTGAGACGAGCGGGGGGCCTGGGGCCAACGTCCTGACTTTC. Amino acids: CASSETSGGPGANVLTF.

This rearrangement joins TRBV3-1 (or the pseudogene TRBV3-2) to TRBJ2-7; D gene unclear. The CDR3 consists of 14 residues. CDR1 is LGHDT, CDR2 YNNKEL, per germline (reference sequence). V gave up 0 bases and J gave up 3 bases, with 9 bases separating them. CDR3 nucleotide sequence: TGTGCCAGCAGCCAAGATTATCTAGTCTACGAGCAGTACTTC. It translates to CASSQDYLVYEQYF.

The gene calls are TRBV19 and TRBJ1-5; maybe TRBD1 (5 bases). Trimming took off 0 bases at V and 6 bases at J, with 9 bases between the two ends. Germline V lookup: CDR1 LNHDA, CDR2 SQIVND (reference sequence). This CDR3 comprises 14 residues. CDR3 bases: TGTGCCAGTAGTATAGATGGGGCGGTTCAGCCCCAGCATTTT. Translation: CASSIDGAVQPQHF.

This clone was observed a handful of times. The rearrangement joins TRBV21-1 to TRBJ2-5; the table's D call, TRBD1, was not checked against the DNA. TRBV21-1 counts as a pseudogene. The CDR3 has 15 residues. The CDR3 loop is CASSKGARTQETQYF. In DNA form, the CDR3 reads TGTGCCAGCAGCAAAGGGGCCCGCACCCAAGAGACCCAGTACTTC.

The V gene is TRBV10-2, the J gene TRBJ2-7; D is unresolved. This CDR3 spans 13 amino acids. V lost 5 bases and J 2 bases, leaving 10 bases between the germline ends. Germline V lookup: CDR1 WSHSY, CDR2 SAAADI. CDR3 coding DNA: TGCGCCAGCAGTCCGGGCGGCACCTACGAGCAGTACTTC. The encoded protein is CASSPGGTYEQYF.

This CDR3 reads CASSLSGTGGPLAWGYTF. The DNA of the CDR3 is TGTGCCAGCAGTTTGTCCGGGACAGGGGGCCCCCTGGCCTGGGGCTACACCTTC. The gene calls are TRBV27 and TRBJ1-2; TRBD1 matches at 12 bases. Trimming cost V 3 bases and J 8 bases; bases outside gene matches: 16. Germline V gene sequence: CDR1 MNHEY, CDR2 SMNVEV (reference sequence). The CDR3 consists of 18 residues.

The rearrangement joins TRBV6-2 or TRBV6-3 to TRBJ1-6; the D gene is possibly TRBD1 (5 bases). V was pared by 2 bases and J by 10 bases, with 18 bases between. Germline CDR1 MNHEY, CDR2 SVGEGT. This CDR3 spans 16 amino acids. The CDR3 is CASSYIRAGQGSPLHF. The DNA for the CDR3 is TGTGCCAGCAGTTACATCAGGGCAGGGCAAGGCTCACCCCTCCACTTT.

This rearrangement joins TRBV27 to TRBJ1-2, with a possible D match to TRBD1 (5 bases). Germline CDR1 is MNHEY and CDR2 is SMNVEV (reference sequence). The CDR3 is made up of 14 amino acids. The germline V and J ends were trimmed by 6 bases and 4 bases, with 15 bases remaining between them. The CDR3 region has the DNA TGTGCCAGCAGCAGCAGGGAGGAAGGCTATGGCTACACCTTC. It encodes CASSSREEGYGYTF.

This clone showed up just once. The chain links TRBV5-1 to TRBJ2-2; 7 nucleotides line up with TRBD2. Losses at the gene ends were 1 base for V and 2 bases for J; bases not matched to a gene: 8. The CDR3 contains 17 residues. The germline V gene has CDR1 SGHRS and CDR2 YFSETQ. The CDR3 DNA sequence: TGCGCCAGCAGCTTGCTTCAGCGGGGCCCTAACACCGGGGAGCTGTTTTTT. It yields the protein CASSLLQRGPNTGELFF.

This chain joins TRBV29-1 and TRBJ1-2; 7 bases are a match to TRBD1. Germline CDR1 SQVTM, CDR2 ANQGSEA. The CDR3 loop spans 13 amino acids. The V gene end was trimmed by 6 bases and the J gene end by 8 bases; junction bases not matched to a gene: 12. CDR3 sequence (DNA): TGCAGCGTGGGGGACAGCCTTTGGAAAGGCTACACCTTC. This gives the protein CSVGDSLWKGYTF.

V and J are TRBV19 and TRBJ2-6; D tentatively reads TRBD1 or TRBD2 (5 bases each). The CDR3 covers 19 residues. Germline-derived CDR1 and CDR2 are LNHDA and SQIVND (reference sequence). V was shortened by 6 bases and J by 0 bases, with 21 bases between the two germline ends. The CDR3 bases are TGTGCCAGTAGCCCTAGCTGGGGACGGATATTCTCTGGGGCCAACGTCCTGACTTTC. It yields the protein CASSPSWGRIFSGANVLTF.

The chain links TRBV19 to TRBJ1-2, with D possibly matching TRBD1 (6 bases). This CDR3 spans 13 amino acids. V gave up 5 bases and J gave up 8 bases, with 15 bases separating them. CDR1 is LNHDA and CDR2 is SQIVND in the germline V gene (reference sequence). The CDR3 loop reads CASSFGQFNGYTF. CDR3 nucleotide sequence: TGTGCCAGTAGTTTCGGACAGTTCAACGGCTACACCTTC.

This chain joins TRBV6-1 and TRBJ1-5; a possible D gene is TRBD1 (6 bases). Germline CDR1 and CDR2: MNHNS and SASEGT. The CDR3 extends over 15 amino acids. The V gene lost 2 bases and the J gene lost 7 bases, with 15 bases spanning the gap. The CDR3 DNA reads TGTGCCAGCAGTGAATGGGCAGGGGTACGGCAGCCCCAGCATTTT. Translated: CASSEWAGVRQPQHF.

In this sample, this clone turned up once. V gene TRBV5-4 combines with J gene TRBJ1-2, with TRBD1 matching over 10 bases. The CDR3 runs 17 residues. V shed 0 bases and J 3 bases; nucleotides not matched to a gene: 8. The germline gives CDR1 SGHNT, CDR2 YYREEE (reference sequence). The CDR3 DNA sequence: TGTGCCAGCAGCTTGGGTCTTTTCGGGACAGGGGACTATGGCTACACCTTC. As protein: CASSLGLFGTGDYGYTF.

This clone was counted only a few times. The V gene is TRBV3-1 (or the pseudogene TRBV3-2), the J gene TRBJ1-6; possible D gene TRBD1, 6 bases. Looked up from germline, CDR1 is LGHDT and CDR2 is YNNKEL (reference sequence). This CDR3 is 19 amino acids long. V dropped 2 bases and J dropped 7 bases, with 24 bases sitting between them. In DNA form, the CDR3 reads TGTGCCAGCAGCCAAACACAGGGCAATAATCCCCTACGAAATTCACCCCTCCACTTT. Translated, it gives CASSQTQGNNPLRNSPLHF.

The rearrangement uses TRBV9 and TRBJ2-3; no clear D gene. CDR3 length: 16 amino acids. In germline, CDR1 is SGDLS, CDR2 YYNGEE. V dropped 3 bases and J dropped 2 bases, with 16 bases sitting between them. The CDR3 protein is CASSARAGRTTDTQYF. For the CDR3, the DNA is TGTGCCAGCAGCGCCAGAGCCGGGCGAACCACAGATACGCAGTATTTT.

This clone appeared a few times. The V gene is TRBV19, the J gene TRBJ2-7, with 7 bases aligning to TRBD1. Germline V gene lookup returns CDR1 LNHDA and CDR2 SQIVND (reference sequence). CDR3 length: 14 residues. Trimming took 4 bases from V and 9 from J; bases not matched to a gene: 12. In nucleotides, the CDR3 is TGTGCCAGTAGTACCCCAGGGACAGCTACGGTGCAGTACTTC. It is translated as CASSTPGTATVQYF.

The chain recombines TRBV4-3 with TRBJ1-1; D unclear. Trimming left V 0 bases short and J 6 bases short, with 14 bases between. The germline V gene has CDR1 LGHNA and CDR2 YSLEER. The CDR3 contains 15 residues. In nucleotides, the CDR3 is TGCGCCAGCAGCCAAGAATCGAGGGCCTCGGCTGAAGCTTTCTTT. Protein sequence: CASSQESRASAEAFF.

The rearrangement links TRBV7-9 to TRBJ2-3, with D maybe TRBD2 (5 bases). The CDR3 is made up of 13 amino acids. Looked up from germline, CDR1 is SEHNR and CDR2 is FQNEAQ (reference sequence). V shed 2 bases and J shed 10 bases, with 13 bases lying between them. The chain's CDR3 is CASSLLASEAQYF. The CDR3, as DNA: TGTGCCAGCAGCTTATTAGCGTCCGAGGCGCAGTATTTT.